This T cell receptor (beta chain) is from a study of T cells after yellow fever vaccination (dated by TCRdb to 2018 to 2020). Background on the whole study: Libraries from fractions with low cell numbers were prepared with the SMART-Seq v4 Ultra Low Input RNA kit. Two healthy male donors, one aged 18 to 30 and one aged 30 to 39 years, were included in the cohort. Blood was collected at multiple timepoints before and after primary and secondary immunization, and bulk PBMC replicates and cell subsets were isolated. Bulk TCR alpha and beta repertoires were sequenced longitudinally to track T-cell clones before and after primary and booster YFV17D yellow fever vaccination. On the study overall, not on this receptor specifically: Compared with the primary T-cell response, the secondary T-cell response was faster but weaker, reaching its peak on day 5 rather than on day 15. A small share of clonotypes occurred in both CD4 and CD8 compartments, likely arising from convergent recombination. Because only a couple of donors were included in the study, the extent to which the findings can be generalized is limited. Most clones expanded after primary vaccination (about 96% of CD4 and roughly 91% of CD8) were re-detected after the booster, suggesting that broad memory maintenance occurred. Computational filtering was needed because FACS-sorted repertoires could contain abundant contaminating clonotypes from the bulk population.

Synthesis of TCR cDNA relied on 5'RACE template switching, a step that introduced a universal primer site along with unique molecular identifiers. Priming of cDNA synthesis was performed from both the TCR alpha and TCR beta constant segments. Libraries were amplified in two PCR steps, with sample barcodes and sequencing adapters added in the second step. Sequencing of libraries was performed on Illumina HiSeq 2500 (2x100 bp) or NovaSeq (2x150 bp). Per the source publication's procedure: MIGEC handled demultiplexing of reads and collapsing into UMI consensus sequences, while MiXCR performed V(D)J alignment. Using edgeR on replicate PBMC samples, clonotypes were called vaccine-responding if FDR was below 0.01 and the log2 fold change was above 5 up to day 15. Each bulk clonotype was labeled CD4 or CD8 based on which sequenced repertoire, CD4 or CD8, contained the clonotype at higher abundance. In TCRdb, the public reads were trimmed at Q25 with fastp and aligned with MiXCR, with productive beta chains retained. Every CDR3 protein is listed once, alongside the most common genes and DNA of its rows. The V and J calls and clone size come from TCRdb's table, not from the authors' own analysis. This sample lists approximately 550,000 distinct CDR3 sequences; about 19% were detected once. Roughly an eighth of the sample rests with the top ten.

The treatment or condition label of this sample denotes: live attenuated yellow fever vaccine strain. Two biological replicates of bulk PBMCs were collected at each blood-draw timepoint. A standard Ficoll-Paque protocol was used to isolate PBMCs from peripheral blood. TriZol was used to extract RNA from bulk PBMCs, from CD4 and CD8 fractions, and from dextramer-positive and dextramer-negative fractions. This clonotype came up a few times. The antigen it binds to is not known. Base qualities are missing; no much larger clone stands one base away. This sequence was found in a young man who received the YFV17D yellow fever vaccine. Sequenced material: PBMCs, taken 15 days after the yellow fever booster vaccination.

The CDR3 reads as follows: CASSSPGGGEKLFF. The nucleotide sequence reads as follows: TGTGCCAGCAGTTCTCCGGGTGGAGGTGAAAAACTGTTTTTT. The chain joins TRBV12-3 or TRBV12-4 to TRBJ1-4, with no D gene named confidently. V drops 4 bases and J drops 7 bases, leaving 13 bases in between. Spanning cysteine to phenylalanine, the CDR3 consists of 14 amino acids. Left in the record is the CDR3 DNA by itself, 42 bases read in frame from the first base.